The clone carrying this TCR beta chain was counted a few times. The antigen is undetermined. Losses at the gene ends were 1 base for V and 0 bases for J; bases not matched to a gene: 1. The CDR3 is made up of 15 amino acids. Per the germline V gene, CDR1 is SGHTA and CDR2 is FQGNSA. The data are from a study of CD8+CD57+ T cells in acquired aplastic anemia. Study-wide background: DNA from sorted CD4+ and CD8+ cells averaged around 3.2 ug.

Overall study findings and caveats: Researchers report that fewer than 30 CD8+ CDR3 sequences appeared in both patients and controls.

TCR beta VDJ and CDR3 were profiled, and genomic DNA was the template. TCRdb ran MiXCR on the reads and lists one entry per CDR3 protein. The sample contains 95,000 to 120,000 distinct CDR3 sequences, around 50% of which appear only once. The TCR comes from a human donor in good health, serving as a control. The chain joins TRBV7-2 to TRBJ2-7; 9 nucleotides agree with TRBD2. The sample consisted of sorted CD4+, CD8+, or CD8+CD57+ T cells (not recorded which) from PBMCs. For the CDR3, the DNA is TGTGCCAGCAGCTTAGGACTAGCGGACTCCTACGAGCAGTACTTC. Its protein product is CASSLGLADSYEQYF.